This paragraph reports one T cell receptor beta chain. Libraries were prepared by immunoSEQ multiplex PCR; TCRdb keeps only in-frame clonotypes and omits some of them. The repertoire holds 9,500 to 12,000 clones, with 89% as singletons. Recipient blood drawn about 28 days pretransplant and days 30, 100, 180 after. These data belong to a study of T cell clonotyping in hematopoietic cell transplantation. Germline V gives CDR1 SGHTA, CDR2 FQGNSA. V shed 7 bases, J shed 0 bases, and the junction held 11 bases outside the gene matches. The CDR3 runs 16 residues. The J gene is TRBJ2-7, the V gene TRBV7-2, with 8 positions matching TRBD1. Here the sequenced sample was PBMCs, taken 180 days after allogeneic stem cell transplant. The TCR was taken from a male patient between 55 and 70 years old who had an allogeneic stem cell transplant from an unrelated donor, so the T cells may come from the graft donor. Some clones in this sample may be carry-over from other donors' samples. The CDR3, as DNA: TGTGCCAGCACCGTTCGACAGGGGCCGAGCTCCTACGAGCAGTACTTC. Its protein is CASTVRQGPSSYEQYF.